The entry that follows covers one T cell receptor (beta chain) sequence. Its matching antigen is unknown. These data come from a study of T cell repertoires in cytomegalovirus infection. Each CDR3 protein is one row after TCRdb ran MiXCR on the reads. The sample yields approximately 730,000 distinct CDR3 sequences, roughly 30% seen once. The V gene's germline CDR1 is MDHEN and CDR2 SYDVKM. V lost 7 bases to trimming and J lost 12 bases, with 13 bases between them. The CDR3 has 12 residues. The chain employs TRBV28 and TRBJ1-6; unclear D gene. The sequencing here drew on cultured PBMCs, taken from culture after CMV antigen stimulation. The source of this sequence is a human donor in good health (CMV status not recorded). Some clones in this sample may be carry-over from other donors' samples. The CDR3 nucleotides are TGTGCCAGCACCCGGGAGGGAGGACCCCTCCACTTT. This sequence encodes CASTREGGPLHF.